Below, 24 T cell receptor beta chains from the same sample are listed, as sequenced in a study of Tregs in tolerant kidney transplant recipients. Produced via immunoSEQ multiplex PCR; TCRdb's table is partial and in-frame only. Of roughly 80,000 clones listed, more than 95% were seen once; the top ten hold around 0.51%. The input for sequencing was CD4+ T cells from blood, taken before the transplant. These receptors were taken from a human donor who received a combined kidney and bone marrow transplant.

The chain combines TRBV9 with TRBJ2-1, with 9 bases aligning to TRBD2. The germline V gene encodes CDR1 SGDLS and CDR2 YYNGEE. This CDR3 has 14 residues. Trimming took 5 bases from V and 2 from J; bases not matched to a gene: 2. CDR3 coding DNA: TGTGCCAGCAGAGCTAGCGGGACCTACAATGAGCAGTTCTTC. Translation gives CASRASGTYNEQFF.

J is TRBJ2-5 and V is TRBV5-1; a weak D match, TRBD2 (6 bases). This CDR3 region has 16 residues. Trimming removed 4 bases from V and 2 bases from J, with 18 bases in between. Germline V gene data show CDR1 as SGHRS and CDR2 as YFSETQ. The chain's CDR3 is CASSLYGGRTQETQYF. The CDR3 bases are TGCGCCAGCAGCCTCTACGGGGGACGGACACAAGAGACCCAGTACTTC. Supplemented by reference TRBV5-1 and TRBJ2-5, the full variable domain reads KAGVTQTPRYLIKTRGQQVTLSCSPISGHRSVSWYQQTPGQGLQFLFEYFSETQRNKGNFPGRFSGRQFSNSRSEMNVSTLELGDSALYLCASSLYGGRTQETQYFGPGTRLLVL.

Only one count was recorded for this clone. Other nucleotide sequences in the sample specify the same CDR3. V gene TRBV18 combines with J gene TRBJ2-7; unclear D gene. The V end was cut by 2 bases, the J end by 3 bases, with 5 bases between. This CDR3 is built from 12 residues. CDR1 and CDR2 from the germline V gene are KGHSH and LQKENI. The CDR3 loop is CASSPNSYEQYF. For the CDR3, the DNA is TGTGCCAGCTCACCAAACAGCTACGAGCAGTACTTC.

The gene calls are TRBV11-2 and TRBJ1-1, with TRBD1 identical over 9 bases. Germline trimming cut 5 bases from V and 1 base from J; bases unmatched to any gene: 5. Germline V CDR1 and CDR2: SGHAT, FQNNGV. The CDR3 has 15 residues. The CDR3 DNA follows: TGTGCCAGCAGCGGACAGGGGCTGAGGAACACTGAAGCTTTCTTT. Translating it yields CASSGQGLRNTEAFF.

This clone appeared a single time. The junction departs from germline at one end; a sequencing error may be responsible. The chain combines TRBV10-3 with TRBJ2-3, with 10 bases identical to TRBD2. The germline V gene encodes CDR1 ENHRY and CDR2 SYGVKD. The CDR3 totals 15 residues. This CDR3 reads CAIRERGGLTDTQYF. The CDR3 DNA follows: TGTGCAATCAGGGAGCGGGGGGGCCTGACAGATACGCAGTATTTT.

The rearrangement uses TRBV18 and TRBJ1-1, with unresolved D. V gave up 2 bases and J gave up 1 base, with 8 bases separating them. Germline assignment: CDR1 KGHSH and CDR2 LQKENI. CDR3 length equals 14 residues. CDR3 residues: CASSPLEGNTEAFF. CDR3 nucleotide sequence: TGTGCCAGCTCACCATTAGAGGGGAACACTGAAGCTTTCTTT.

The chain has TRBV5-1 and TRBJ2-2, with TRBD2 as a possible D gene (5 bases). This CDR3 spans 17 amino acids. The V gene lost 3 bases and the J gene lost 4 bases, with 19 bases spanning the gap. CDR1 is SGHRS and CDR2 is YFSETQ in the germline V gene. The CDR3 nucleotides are TGCGCCAGCAGCTACTCTTGGACGGGGTCGGGCACCGGGGAGCTGTTTTTT. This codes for CASSYSWTGSGTGELFF.

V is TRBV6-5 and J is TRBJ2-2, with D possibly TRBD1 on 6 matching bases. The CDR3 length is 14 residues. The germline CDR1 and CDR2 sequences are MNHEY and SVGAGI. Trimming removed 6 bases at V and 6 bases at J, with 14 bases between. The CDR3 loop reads CASSTGIGAGELFF. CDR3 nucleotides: TGTGCCAGCAGCACAGGGATCGGGGCCGGGGAGCTGTTTTTT.

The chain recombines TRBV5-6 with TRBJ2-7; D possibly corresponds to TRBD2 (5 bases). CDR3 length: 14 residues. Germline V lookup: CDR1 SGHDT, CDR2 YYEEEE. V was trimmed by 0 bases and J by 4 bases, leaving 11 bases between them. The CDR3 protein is CASSLARGLYEQYF. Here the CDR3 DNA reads TGTGCCAGCAGCTTGGCTCGCGGGTTGTACGAGCAGTACTTC.

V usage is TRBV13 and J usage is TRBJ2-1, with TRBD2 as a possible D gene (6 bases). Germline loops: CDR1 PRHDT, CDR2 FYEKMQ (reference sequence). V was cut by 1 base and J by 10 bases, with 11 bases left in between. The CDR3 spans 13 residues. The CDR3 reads CASSLVSGGEQFF. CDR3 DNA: TGTGCCAGCAGCTTAGTGTCCGGGGGAGAGCAGTTCTTC.

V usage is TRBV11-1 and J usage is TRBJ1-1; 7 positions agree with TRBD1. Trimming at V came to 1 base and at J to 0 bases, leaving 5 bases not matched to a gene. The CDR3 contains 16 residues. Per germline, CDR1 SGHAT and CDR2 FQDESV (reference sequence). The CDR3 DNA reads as TGTGCCAGCAGCTTAGAGGGGGACAGCCTGAACACTGAAGCTTTCTTT. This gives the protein CASSLEGDSLNTEAFF.

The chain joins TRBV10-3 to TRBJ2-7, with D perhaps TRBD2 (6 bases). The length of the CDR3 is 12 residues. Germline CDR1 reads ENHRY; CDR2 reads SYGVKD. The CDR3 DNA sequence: TGTGCACTAAAGGACGGGGCGGGGGAGCAGTACTTC. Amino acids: CALKDGAGEQYF.

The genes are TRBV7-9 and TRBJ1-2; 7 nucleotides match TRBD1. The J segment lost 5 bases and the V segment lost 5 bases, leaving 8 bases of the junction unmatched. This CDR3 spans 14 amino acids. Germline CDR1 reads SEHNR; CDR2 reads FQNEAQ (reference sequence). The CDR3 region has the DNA TGTGCCAGCAGCCTGGGACAGAGAGTTTATGGCTACACCTTC. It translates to CASSLGQRVYGYTF.

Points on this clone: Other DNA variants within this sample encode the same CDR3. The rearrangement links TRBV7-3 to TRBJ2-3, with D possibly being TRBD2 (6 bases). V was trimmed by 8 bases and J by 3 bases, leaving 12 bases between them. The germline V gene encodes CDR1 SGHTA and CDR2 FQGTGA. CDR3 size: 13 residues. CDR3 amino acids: CASSPGRTDTQYF. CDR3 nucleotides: TGTGCCAGCTCCCCGGGGAGGACAGATACGCAGTATTTT.

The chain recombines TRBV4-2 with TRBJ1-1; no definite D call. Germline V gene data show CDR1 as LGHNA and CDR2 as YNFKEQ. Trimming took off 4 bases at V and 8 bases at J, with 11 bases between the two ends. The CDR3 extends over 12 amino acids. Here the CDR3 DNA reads TGTGCCAGCAGCCGACGGGGTGGGGAAGCTTTCTTT. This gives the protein CASSRRGGEAFF.

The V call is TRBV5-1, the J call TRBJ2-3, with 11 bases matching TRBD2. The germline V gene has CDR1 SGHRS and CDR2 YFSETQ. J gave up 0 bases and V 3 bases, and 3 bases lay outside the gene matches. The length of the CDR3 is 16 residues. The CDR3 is CASSSLAGGSTDTQYF. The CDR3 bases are TGCGCCAGCAGCTCGTTAGCGGGGGGGAGCACAGATACGCAGTATTTT.

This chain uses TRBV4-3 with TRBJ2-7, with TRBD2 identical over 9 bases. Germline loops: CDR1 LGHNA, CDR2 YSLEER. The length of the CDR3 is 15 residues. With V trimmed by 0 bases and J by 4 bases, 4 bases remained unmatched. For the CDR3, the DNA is TGCGCCAGCAGCCAAGATGGAGCGGGGGGTTACGAGCAGTACTTC. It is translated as CASSQDGAGGYEQYF.

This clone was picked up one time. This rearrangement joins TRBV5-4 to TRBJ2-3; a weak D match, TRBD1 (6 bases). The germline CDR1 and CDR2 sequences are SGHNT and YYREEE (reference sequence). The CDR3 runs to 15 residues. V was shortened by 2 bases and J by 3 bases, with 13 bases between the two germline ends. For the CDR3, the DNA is TGTGCCAGCAGCTTAGGTGACGGACAGACAGATACGCAGTATTTT. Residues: CASSLGDGQTDTQYF.

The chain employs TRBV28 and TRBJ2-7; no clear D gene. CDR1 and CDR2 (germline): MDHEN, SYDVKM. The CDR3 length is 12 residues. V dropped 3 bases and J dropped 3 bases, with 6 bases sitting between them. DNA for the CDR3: TGTGCCAGCAGTTTCAACAGCTACGAGCAGTACTTC. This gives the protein CASSFNSYEQYF.

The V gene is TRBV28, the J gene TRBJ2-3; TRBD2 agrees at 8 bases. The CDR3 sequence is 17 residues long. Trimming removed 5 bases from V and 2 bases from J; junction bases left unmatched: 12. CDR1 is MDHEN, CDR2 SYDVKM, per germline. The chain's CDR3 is CASSPPPLAADTDTQYF. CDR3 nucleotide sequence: TGTGCCAGCAGTCCTCCTCCACTAGCGGCGGACACAGATACGCAGTATTTT. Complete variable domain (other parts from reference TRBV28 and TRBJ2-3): DVKVTQSSRYLVKRTGEKVFLECVQDMDHENMFWYRQDPGLGLRLIYFSYDVKMKEKGDIPEGYSVSREKKERFSLILESASTNQTSMYLCASSPPPLAADTDTQYFGPGTRLTVL.

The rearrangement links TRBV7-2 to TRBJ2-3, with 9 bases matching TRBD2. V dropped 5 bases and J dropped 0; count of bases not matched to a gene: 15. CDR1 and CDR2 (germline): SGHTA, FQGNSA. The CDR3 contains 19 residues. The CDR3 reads CASSQRGGLAGPSTDTQYF. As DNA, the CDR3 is TGTGCCAGCAGCCAACGAGGGGGGCTAGCGGGACCTAGCACAGATACGCAGTATTTT.

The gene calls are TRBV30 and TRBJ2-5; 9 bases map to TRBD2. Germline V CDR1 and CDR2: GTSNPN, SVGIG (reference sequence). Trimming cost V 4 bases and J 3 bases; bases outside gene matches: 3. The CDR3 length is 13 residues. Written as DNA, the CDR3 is TGTGCCTGGACGGGACTAGCCGAAGAGACCCAGTACTTC. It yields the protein CAWTGLAEETQYF.

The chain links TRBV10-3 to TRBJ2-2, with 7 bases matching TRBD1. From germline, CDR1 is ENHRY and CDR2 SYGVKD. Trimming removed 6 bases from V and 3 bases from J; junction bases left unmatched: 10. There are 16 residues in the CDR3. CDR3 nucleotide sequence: TGTGCCATCAGCGGGACAGCGTACCCAGACACCGGGGAGCTGTTTTTT. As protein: CAISGTAYPDTGELFF.

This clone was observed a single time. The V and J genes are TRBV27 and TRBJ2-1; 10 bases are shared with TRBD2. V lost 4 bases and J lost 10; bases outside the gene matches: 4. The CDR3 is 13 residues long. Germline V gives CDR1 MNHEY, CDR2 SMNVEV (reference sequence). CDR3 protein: CASSSSGSYEQFF. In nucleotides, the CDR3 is TGTGCCAGCAGTTCTAGCGGGAGTTACGAGCAGTTCTTC.